This TCR beta chain was sequenced for a study of T-cell memory formation after mild COVID-19 (dated by TCRdb to 2020 to 2022). For the study in its entirety: TCR sequence clusters from the two donors were largely donor specific. Two young, previously healthy adult volunteers, one female and one male, were included in the cohort. In two donors, T-cell clones that expanded and contracted after mild COVID-19 were followed by sequencing TCRalpha and TCRbeta repertoires longitudinally.

Sequencing was carried out with an Illumina NovaSeq 6000. cDNA libraries for TCRalpha and TCRbeta were prepared by 5'RACE using constant-segment primers, with sample barcodes and unique molecular identifiers added. RNA was extracted from every sample with Trizol reagent. Library amplification was performed in two PCR steps, and a second sample barcode and Illumina TruSeq adapters were introduced in the second step. The libraries were sequenced on an Illumina NovaSeq using 2 x 150 bp paired-end reads. The authors processed their data as follows. The reads were demultiplexed and collapsed into UMI-guided consensus sequences using migec v1.2.7. Using mixcr v2.1.11, UMI consensuses were aligned to TRA and TRB V and J templates and then assembled into clonotypes. Expanded or contracted clonotypes were those called significant by both edgeR and NoisET, with noise models trained on biological replicates. For edgeR calls, the thresholds were a false discovery rate-adjusted p below 0.01 and a log2 fold-change of 1. As an exploratory analysis of dynamics, PCA with hierarchical clustering was applied to max-normalized trajectories of the 1000 most abundant clonotypes. Separately sequenced CD4+ and CD8+ repertoires were used to assign a CD4 or CD8 phenotype to each responding clone. TCRdb itself trimmed the public reads at Q25 with fastp, ran MiXCR and retained productive beta chains. A single entry per CDR3 protein holds the most common genes and DNA from its merged rows. TCRdb, not the authors, supplied the V and J calls. The sample profile shows about 390,000 distinct CDR3 sequences; approximately 15% of them were found once. Roughly a fifth of the sample is taken by the ten largest.

This clonotype was counted between two and nine times. No cognate antigen has been identified for it. No per-base quality is available; no much larger clone lies one base away. Trimming at the junction amounts to 3 bases on V and 5 bases on J, and the germline ends lie 11 bases apart. CDR1 is given as LGHDT and CDR2 as YNNKEL, both from the germline V gene (reference sequence). The CDR3 holds 13 amino acids from the cysteine to the phenylalanine. The retained sequence is limited to the CDR3, 39 bases, with the frame set at the first base. Ficoll-Paque density gradient centrifugation was used to isolate PBMCs. What the research found in general, with its limitations: Contracting CD4+ clones appeared mostly in the CM and EM memory subsets, whereas CD8+ clones were enriched in EMRA. Only two mild cases were covered in the study, and larger cohorts including severe cases with pre-infection samples were considered necessary. The second-wave clones that peaked on day 37 were not confirmed to be SARS-CoV-2 specific. Some responding clones were found in pre-infection memory, which suggests that pre-existing cross-reactive memory T cells took part in the SARS-CoV-2 response. From day 15 to 85, contracting clones showed balanced CD4/CD8 phenotypes, whereas a second wave of clones that expanded from day 15 to 37 leaned towards CD4+.

The sequencing sample was made of PBMCs or a T cell subset sorted from them (not recorded which). This clonotype was sampled from a man younger than 30 who had mild COVID-19 (a few samples of this study predate the infection). The sample titles of this study are shuffled in the database, so cell type and time point are left out; the donor was told from shared clones. The rearranged segments are TRBV3-1 and TRBJ2-7; the D gene remains uncertain. The DNA sequence follows: TGTGCCAGCAGCCAGCAAAGACACCACGAGCAGTACTTC. Translated, this gives CASSQQRHHEQYF.